These 15 T cell receptor beta chains came from one sample sequenced in a study of technical replicates of blood from several donors. Generated by immunoSEQ multiplex PCR, the TCRdb table keeps only in-frame clones and is missing some. The table lists 70,000 to 95,000 clones, approximately 94% of them singletons. The sample was T cells isolated from PBMCs. These receptors were taken from a human donor in good health.

The gene calls are TRBV5-4 and TRBJ1-1; 8 bases are a match to TRBD1. Trimming removed 0 bases from V and 5 bases from J; junction bases left unmatched: 0. The CDR3 has 13 amino acids. CDR1 and CDR2 from the germline V gene are SGHNT and YYREEE (reference sequence). CDR3 nucleotide sequence: TGTGCCAGCAGCTTGGGGACAGGGACTGAAGCTTTCTTT. Amino acids: CASSLGTGTEAFF.

This chain uses TRBV30 with TRBJ2-7, with 9 positions matching TRBD1. The J segment lost 5 bases and the V segment lost 3 bases, leaving 11 bases of the junction unmatched. This CDR3 contains 15 residues. Germline V gene data show CDR1 as GTSNPN and CDR2 as SVGIG (reference sequence). The CDR3 protein is CAWSQKTGGFHEQYF. CDR3 nucleotide sequence: TGTGCCTGGAGCCAAAAGACAGGGGGTTTCCACGAGCAGTACTTC.

CDR3 DNA sequence: TGCGCCAGCAGTCAAGTACTGAAAGGGGGCCCAAACTATGGCTACACCTTC. Protein sequence: CASSQVLKGGPNYGYTF. The chain recombines TRBV23-1 with TRBJ1-2, with TRBD1 identical over 7 bases. TRBV23-1 falls under the ORF class, with uncertain function. This CDR3 comprises 17 residues. Trimming removed 2 bases from V and 2 bases from J; junction bases left unmatched: 11.

The chain joins TRBV11-2 to TRBJ1-1; 10 nucleotides line up with TRBD1. The CDR3 is made up of 16 amino acids. With V trimmed by 5 bases and J by 6 bases, 12 bases remained unmatched. Germline CDR1 is SGHAT and CDR2 is FQNNGV. This CDR3 reads CASSQIKGQGRAEAFF. The DNA for the CDR3 is TGTGCCAGCAGCCAAATCAAGGGACAGGGGAGGGCTGAAGCTTTCTTT. The full variable domain, with the rest looked up from reference TRBV11-2 and TRBJ1-1, is EAGVAQSPRYKIIEKRQSVAFWCNPISGHATLYWYQQILGQGPKLLIQFQNNGVVDDSQLPKDRFSAERLKGVDSTLKIQPAKLEDSAVYLCASSQIKGQGRAEAFFGQGTRLTVV.

This clone was seen just once. V gene TRBV7-9 combines with J gene TRBJ2-7; no definite D call. The length of the CDR3 is 15 residues. Germline lookup yields CDR1 SEHNR and CDR2 FQNEAQ (reference sequence). The V and J ends lost 2 bases and 6 bases respectively, with 17 bases between them. CDR3 DNA: TGTGCCAGCAGCTTATCCTCTGCCTCACATTCCGAGCAGTACTTC. It codes for CASSLSSASHSEQYF.

There are a few counts of this clone. The chain couples TRBV7-9 to TRBJ2-1, with a tentative D call TRBD2 (6 bases). V shed 2 bases and J shed 3 bases, with 11 bases lying between them. From germline, CDR1 is SEHNR and CDR2 FQNEAQ (reference sequence). This CDR3 contains 15 residues. The CDR3 DNA reads TGTGCCAGCAGCTTACCGGGAGCCCACTACAATGAGCAGTTCTTC. Protein: CASSLPGAHYNEQFF.

J is TRBJ1-1 and V is TRBV4-1; 11 bases are shared with TRBD1. The CDR3 contains 17 residues. Germline assignment: CDR1 MGHRA and CDR2 YSYEKL. With V trimmed by 1 base and J by 5 bases, 9 bases remained unmatched. CDR3 amino acids: CASSQARTGQGATEAFF. The CDR3 DNA reads as TGCGCCAGCAGCCAAGCCCGGACAGGACAGGGGGCTACTGAAGCTTTCTTT.

The J gene is TRBJ2-7, the V gene TRBV7-7, with 9 bases identical to TRBD2. CDR1 and CDR2 (germline): SSHAT, FNYEAQ (reference sequence). The CDR3 length is 14 residues. V lost 5 bases and J lost 5; bases outside the gene matches: 7. CDR3 DNA sequence: TGTGCCAGCAGCCCTCCGGGACTAGCCCACGAGCAGTACTTC. This gives the protein CASSPPGLAHEQYF.

The J gene is TRBJ2-5, the V gene TRBV6-1, with 15 bases matching TRBD2. Germline V gene sequence: CDR1 MNHNS, CDR2 SASEGT. The CDR3 contains 17 residues. After removal of 2 bases from V and 5 bases from J, the junction contained 6 bases not matched to a gene. This CDR3 is CASSELGLAGGVETQYF. CDR3 coding DNA: TGTGCCAGCAGTGAATTGGGACTAGCGGGAGGTGTGGAGACCCAGTACTTC.

The chain has TRBV9 and TRBJ1-1; 7 nucleotides agree with TRBD1. Losses at the gene ends were 3 bases for V and 6 bases for J; bases not matched to a gene: 5. Germline V CDR1 and CDR2: SGDLS, YYNGEE. The CDR3 totals 13 residues. CDR3 residues: CASSGGQSAEAFF. CDR3 nucleotides: TGTGCCAGCAGCGGGGGACAGAGTGCTGAAGCTTTCTTT.

The rearrangement links TRBV2 to TRBJ2-7; weak D call: TRBD1 (6 bases). Looked up from germline, CDR1 is SNHLY and CDR2 is FYNNEI. The CDR3 loop spans 14 amino acids. The germline V and J ends were trimmed by 9 bases and 5 bases, with 20 bases remaining between them. DNA of the CDR3: TGTGCCAGTCTCCCGTCCAGGACAGTCCACGAGCAGTACTTC. Translated: CASLPSRTVHEQYF.

The chain links TRBV27 to TRBJ2-7; 7 bases are a match to TRBD2. The CDR3 is made up of 14 amino acids. V lost 6 bases to trimming and J lost 5 bases; unmatched junction nucleotides: 10. Per the germline V gene, CDR1 is MNHEY and CDR2 is SMNVEV (reference sequence). DNA of the CDR3: TGTGCCAGCAGAAACGGGGTGAGCGGGAACGAGCAGTACTTC. Translating gives CASRNGVSGNEQYF.

The chain recombines TRBV5-1 with TRBJ2-2, with 10 bases fitting TRBD1. Germline CDR1 SGHRS, CDR2 YFSETQ. The CDR3 is 19 amino acids. With V trimmed by 3 bases and J by 4 bases, 15 bases remained unmatched. The CDR3: CASSWDRGKVGGGTGELFF. CDR3 DNA sequence: TGCGCCAGCAGCTGGGACAGGGGCAAGGTGGGAGGCGGCACCGGGGAGCTGTTTTTT.

The genes are TRBV15 and TRBJ2-7; D might be TRBD1 (6 bases). The V and J ends lost 0 bases and 11 bases respectively, with 17 bases between them. The V gene's germline CDR1 is LNHNV and CDR2 YYDKDF (reference sequence). The CDR3 is 14 amino acids. CDR3 sequence reads: CATSRDFQGEGEYF. The CDR3 DNA follows: TGTGCCACCAGCAGAGATTTCCAGGGTGAGGGGGAGTACTTC.

The chain couples TRBV6-5 to TRBJ1-1, with D tentatively TRBD1 (6 bases). The CDR3 is made up of 12 amino acids. The V end was cut by 7 bases, the J end by 5 bases, with 11 bases between. CDR1 and CDR2 (germline): MNHEY, SVGAGI. The CDR3 DNA reads TGTGCCAGCACCGGGGGGCGGACTGAAGCTTTCTTT. It is translated as CASTGGRTEAFF.